This TCR beta chain was sequenced during a study of cytomegalovirus exposure and HLA in healthy donors. The PCR was carried out with 60 Vbeta primers and 13 Jbeta primers. The table came from immunoSEQ multiplex PCR; TCRdb's copy has only in-frame clones and leaves some out. In the table there are more than 150,000 clones, nearly 80% of which are singletons. This clone came up once. Antigen: not known. Findings and limits, study-wide: In a later analysis, TCR beta V- and J-gene trimming showed a link to a missense DCLRE1C variant. The authors listed 150 to 200 TCR beta chains as cytomegalovirus-associated. It was taken for granted in presence/absence analyses that sequencing depth across donors was roughly uniform.

Donors showed nominal health when sampled, although they likely had unrecorded immune exposures. V gave up 5 bases and J gave up 6 bases; unmatched junction bases: 16. CDR1 and CDR2 (germline): SGHTA, FQGNSA. CDR3 size: 18 residues. Source material: PBMCs. The J gene is TRBJ2-3, the V gene TRBV7-2; 11 bases are shared with TRBD2. The source of this sequence is a man in his fifties in good health and CMV-seropositive. The CDR3 protein is CASSRVPGSGGAVDTQYF. As DNA, the CDR3 is TGTGCCAGCAGCAGAGTCCCGGGTAGCGGGGGGGCCGTCGATACGCAGTATTTT.